One sample yielded the 31 T cell receptor beta chains listed below, sequenced in a study of cytomegalovirus exposure and HLA in healthy donors. PCR was performed using 60 Vbeta and 13 Jbeta primers. Sequenced by immunoSEQ multiplex PCR; TCRdb stores in-frame clones only, minus some. The sample shows 150,000 to 200,000 clones, about three quarters of them seen only once. The sequenced material came from PBMCs. All receptors come from a woman aged 40-49 years in good health and CMV-seropositive.

The rearrangement uses TRBV25-1 and TRBJ1-1; D may be TRBD1 (5 bases). CDR3 length equals 14 residues. The germline gives CDR1 MGHDK, CDR2 SYGVNS. V was shortened by 0 bases and J by 8 bases, with 13 bases between the two germline ends. CDR3 in DNA: TGTGCCAGCAGTGAATATGGGTCTGACAGAGAAGCTTTCTTT. Translation gives CASSEYGSDREAFF.

The sample holds one count of this clone. V and J are TRBV19 and TRBJ2-7, with D possibly matching TRBD2 (5 bases). Per the germline V gene, CDR1 is LNHDA and CDR2 is SQIVND (reference sequence). This CDR3 contains 13 residues. Trimming took off 9 bases at V and 1 base at J, with 13 bases between the two ends. The CDR3 here is CASSLQRSYEQYF. CDR3 sequence (DNA): TGTGCCAGCTCCCTCCAGCGGTCCTACGAGCAGTACTTC.

The chain has TRBV11-3 and TRBJ2-7; no clear D. This CDR3 comprises 11 residues. Trimming took off 5 bases at V and 6 bases at J, with 8 bases between the two ends. CDR1 and CDR2 from the germline V gene are SGHNT and YENEEA. The CDR3 reads CASSPTCEQYF. The CDR3 DNA follows: TGTGCCAGCAGCCCGACATGCGAGCAGTACTTC.

This sequence joins TRBV4-3 and TRBJ2-1, with 10 bases that match TRBD2. V shed 3 bases, J shed 6 bases, and the junction held 5 bases outside the gene matches. Per the germline V gene, CDR1 is LGHNA and CDR2 is YSLEER. CDR3 length: 15 residues. CDR3 sequence reads: CASSQELAGFNEQFF. CDR3 DNA sequence: TGCGCCAGCAGCCAGGAACTAGCGGGATTCAATGAGCAGTTCTTC.

This rearrangement joins TRBV5-1 to TRBJ2-5, with TRBD2 as a possible D gene (5 bases). Germline V gives CDR1 SGHRS, CDR2 YFSETQ. The CDR3 loop spans 15 amino acids. Trimming took 0 bases from V and 2 from J, leaving 11 bases between them. The CDR3 DNA reads as TGCGCCAGCAGCTTGGGGGGAGCGCCGCAAGAGACCCAGTACTTC. Translation: CASSLGGAPQETQYF.

The rearrangement uses TRBV7-9 and TRBJ2-7; 8 nucleotides match TRBD2. This CDR3 contains 16 residues. Germline loops: CDR1 SEHNR, CDR2 FQNEAQ (reference sequence). Trimming cost V 5 bases and J 0 bases; bases outside gene matches: 9. In nucleotides, the CDR3 is TGTGCCAGCAGCCTCCCGACTAGCGATAGCTCCTACGAGCAGTACTTC. As protein: CASSLPTSDSSYEQYF. Looking up the rest from reference TRBV7-9 and TRBJ2-7 gives the full variable domain: DTGVSQNPRHKITKRGQNVTFRCDPISEHNRLYWYRQTLGQGPEFLTYFQNEAQLEKSRLLSDRFSAERPKGSFSTLEIQRTEQGDSAMYLCASSLPTSDSSYEQYFGPGTRLTVT.

The chain recombines TRBV12-5 with TRBJ1-4; D not certain. The CDR3 spans 15 residues. Germline V CDR1 and CDR2: LGHNT, FRNRAP. Trimming took off 8 bases at V and 10 bases at J, with 23 bases between the two ends. The CDR3 DNA sequence: TGTGCTAGTCGACCAGAGGGCCAGTTAACAAGAAAACTGTTTTTT. Amino acid sequence: CASRPEGQLTRKLFF.

The chain carries TRBV6-6 and TRBJ1-2; D is possibly TRBD1 (6 bases). Germline V CDR1 and CDR2: MNHNY, SVGAGI (reference sequence). The V and J ends lost 0 bases and 8 bases respectively, with 19 bases between them. The CDR3 contains 16 residues. The CDR3 coding sequence is TGTGCCAGCAGTTACTCGCCCGGACAGACTCGGGGCGGCTACACCTTC. Its translation: CASSYSPGQTRGGYTF.

V is TRBV7-2 and J is TRBJ1-5; the D gene is possibly TRBD1 (5 bases). Germline CDR1 reads SGHTA; CDR2 reads FQGNSA. This CDR3 region has 16 residues. The V and J ends lost 2 bases and 3 bases respectively, with 14 bases between them. The chain's CDR3 is CASSLWGDSSNQPQHF. The CDR3 coding sequence is TGTGCCAGCAGCTTATGGGGTGACAGTTCCAATCAGCCCCAGCATTTT.

The genes are TRBV10-1 and TRBJ2-7; 8 bases line up with TRBD1. Germline V lookup: CDR1 WNHNN, CDR2 SYGVQD (reference sequence). With V trimmed by 2 bases and J by 7 bases, 7 bases remained unmatched. The CDR3 contains 14 residues. Here the CDR3 reads CASSEAGGFREQYF. The CDR3 nucleotides are TGCGCCAGCAGTGAGGCAGGGGGCTTTCGTGAGCAGTACTTC.

The chain links TRBV19 to TRBJ2-3; 9 nucleotides agree with TRBD2. This CDR3 has 13 amino acids. V shed 8 bases, J shed 2 bases, and the junction held 2 bases outside the gene matches. The germline V gene encodes CDR1 LNHDA and CDR2 SQIVND (reference sequence). The CDR3 region is CASQRGATDTQYF. The CDR3 coding sequence is TGTGCCAGTCAGCGGGGGGCCACAGATACGCAGTATTTT.

The chain links TRBV7-2 to TRBJ2-6; unclear D gene. The CDR3 totals 14 residues. Trimming removed 1 base from V and 12 bases from J, with 13 bases in between. Per germline, CDR1 SGHTA and CDR2 FQGNSA. CDR3 loop: CASSLVRDEVVLTF. The CDR3 nucleotides read TGTGCCAGCAGCTTAGTACGAGATGAGGTCGTCCTGACTTTC. The full variable domain, in which reference TRBV7-2 and TRBJ2-6 provide the parts outside the CDR3, is GAGVSQSPSNKVTEKGKDVELRCDPISGHTALYWYRQSLGQGLEFLIYFQGNSAPDKSGLPSDRFSAERTGGSVSTLTIQRTQQEDSAVYLCASSLVRDEVVLTFGAGSRLTVL.

The chain joins TRBV6-5 to TRBJ2-2; TRBD1 is a possible D gene (6 bases). The CDR3 is 15 amino acids. The germline V gene has CDR1 MNHEY and CDR2 SVGAGI. V lost 5 bases and J lost 0, with 10 bases in between. CDR3 amino acids: CASSADRANTGELFF. The CDR3 DNA reads TGTGCCAGCAGTGCGGACAGAGCGAACACCGGGGAGCTGTTTTTT.

This clone showed up just once. The chain combines TRBV19 with TRBJ2-3; 10 nucleotides match TRBD2. This CDR3 has 16 amino acids. V gave up 3 bases and J gave up 6 bases; unmatched junction bases: 9. CDR1 is LNHDA and CDR2 is SQIVND in the germline V gene (reference sequence). In DNA, the CDR3 is TGTGCCAGTAGTATCCCGAGTAGCGGGGGGCGGGATACGCAGTATTTT. Protein product: CASSIPSSGGRDTQYF.

The chain joins TRBV2 to TRBJ1-1, with 10 bases identical to TRBD1. This CDR3 has 13 residues. Unmatched junction bases numbered 7, after V lost 6 bases and J lost 9 bases. Per germline, CDR1 SNHLY and CDR2 FYNNEI. Here the CDR3 DNA reads TGTGCCAGCAGCGGGGGACAGGGGACTAAAGCTTTCTTT. Protein sequence: CASSGGQGTKAFF.

The chain links TRBV21-1 to TRBJ2-1; the table's D gene call, TRBD2, was not cross checked with the DNA. TRBV21-1 corresponds to a pseudogene. The CDR3 extends over 15 amino acids. DNA of the CDR3: TGTGCCAGCAGCAAAGTGGATAGCGGGAACAATGAGCAGTTCTTC. Protein: CASSKVDSGNNEQFF.

The chain uses TRBV19 and TRBJ2-7, with 9 bases identical to TRBD2. Germline lookup yields CDR1 LNHDA and CDR2 SQIVND (reference sequence). J was trimmed by 5 bases and V by 5 bases; bases with no gene match: 7. This CDR3 is built from 14 residues. The CDR3 protein is CASSGSGRGDEQYF. The CDR3 DNA reads as TGTGCCAGTAGTGGTAGCGGGAGAGGCGACGAGCAGTACTTC.

J is TRBJ2-2 and V is TRBV18, with 10 bases fitting TRBD2. V lost 2 bases, J lost 5 bases, and 2 bases stayed unmatched. CDR1 is KGHSH and CDR2 is LQKENI in the germline V gene. This CDR3 has 15 residues. CDR3 nucleotides: TGTGCCAGCTCACCAGCTAGCGGGAGTACCGGGGAGCTGTTTTTT. Translation: CASSPASGSTGELFF.

The genes are TRBV5-1 and TRBJ2-7; the match to TRBD1 covers 11 bases. The V gene's germline CDR1 is SGHRS and CDR2 YFSETQ. The CDR3 has 14 amino acids. The V gene end was trimmed by 4 bases and the J gene end by 4 bases; junction bases not matched to a gene: 4. In DNA form, the CDR3 reads TGCGCCAGCAGCATTGGGACAGGGGGATACGAGCAGTACTTC. Translated, it gives CASSIGTGGYEQYF. Complete variable domain (other parts from reference TRBV5-1 and TRBJ2-7): KAGVTQTPRYLIKTRGQQVTLSCSPISGHRSVSWYQQTPGQGLQFLFEYFSETQRNKGNFPGRFSGRQFSNSRSEMNVSTLELGDSALYLCASSIGTGGYEQYFGPGTRLTVT.

This clone was counted between two and nine times. This chain uses TRBV7-2 with TRBJ2-5, with D possibly being TRBD2 (6 bases). From germline, CDR1 is SGHTA and CDR2 FQGNSA. Trimming took off 7 bases at V and 1 base at J, with 16 bases between the two ends. CDR3 length: 15 residues. The CDR3 loop reads CASTLVAGPQETQYF. The CDR3 region has the DNA TGTGCCAGCACCCTGGTGGCGGGGCCCCAAGAGACCCAGTACTTC.

J is TRBJ2-3 and V is TRBV5-1; no firm D call. CDR3 length: 14 amino acids. Trimming shortened V by 5 bases and J by 0 bases, and 10 bases separated the two germline ends. CDR1 and CDR2 (germline): SGHRS, YFSETQ. CDR3 coding DNA: TGCGCCAGCAGGGAGAGCTCGAGCACAGATACGCAGTATTTT. Encoded protein: CASRESSSTDTQYF.

The V call is TRBV18, the J call TRBJ1-3; 7 bases map to TRBD1. From germline, CDR1 is KGHSH and CDR2 LQKENI. The V segment lost 6 bases and the J segment 2 bases; nucleotides outside the gene matches: 25. This CDR3 spans 21 amino acids. The CDR3 loop reads CASSPRMDRSTRRNPGNTIYF. CDR3 DNA sequence: TGTGCCAGCTCTCCGAGAATGGACAGGTCCACGCGTAGGAACCCTGGAAACACCATATATTTT.

The V call is TRBV7-2, the J call TRBJ1-3; a weak D match, TRBD1 (6 bases). The germline CDR1 and CDR2 sequences are SGHTA and FQGNSA. This CDR3 has 16 amino acids. V gave up 5 bases and J gave up 0 bases, with 14 bases separating them. CDR3: CASSPYTGLSGNTIYF. CDR3 nucleotide sequence: TGTGCCAGCAGCCCATACACAGGGCTCTCTGGAAACACCATATATTTT. Full variable domain (rest looked up from reference TRBV7-2 and TRBJ1-3): GAGVSQSPSNKVTEKGKDVELRCDPISGHTALYWYRQSLGQGLEFLIYFQGNSAPDKSGLPSDRFSAERTGGSVSTLTIQRTQQEDSAVYLCASSPYTGLSGNTIYFGEGSWLTVV.

This clone is a singleton in its sample. This chain joins TRBV5-5 and TRBJ1-2, with 10 bases that match TRBD1. This CDR3 comprises 14 residues. Germline-derived CDR1 and CDR2 are SGHKS and YYEKEE (reference sequence). Trimming cost V 7 bases and J 8 bases; bases outside gene matches: 11. CDR3 sequence reads: CASSGGQGLEGYTF. The CDR3 DNA is TGTGCCAGCTCAGGGGGACAGGGGCTCGAGGGCTACACCTTC.

The J gene is TRBJ2-2, the V gene TRBV29-1; 8 bases match TRBD2. Germline CDR1 reads SQVTM; CDR2 reads ANQGSEA. The V and J ends lost 6 bases and 0 bases, in that order; junction bases with no gene match: 6. The CDR3 is 15 amino acids. The CDR3 nucleotides read TGCAGCGTCGGACGGGGGGGATCGAACACCGGGGAGCTGTTTTTT. Its protein is CSVGRGGSNTGELFF.

This chain connects TRBV6-4 to TRBJ2-1; 9 bases align to TRBD2. Germline-derived CDR1 and CDR2 are MRHNA and SNTAGT. CDR3 length: 14 amino acids. V dropped 5 bases and J dropped 3; count of bases not matched to a gene: 2. CDR3 DNA sequence: TGTGCCAGCAGTCCTAGCGGGGTCTACAATGAGCAGTTCTTC. It specifies CASSPSGVYNEQFF.

In its sample, this clone was seen a few times. The J gene is TRBJ2-7, the V gene TRBV6-1; 8 bases align to TRBD1. The CDR3 sequence is 13 residues long. V was pared by 7 bases and J by 3 bases, with 5 bases of the junction left unmatched. Germline V gives CDR1 MNHNS, CDR2 SASEGT. This CDR3 is CASTQGAIYEQYF. The CDR3 DNA follows: TGTGCCAGCACCCAGGGGGCAATCTACGAGCAGTACTTC.

This clone came up many times. This chain connects TRBV5-4 to TRBJ1-1; tentatively, D is TRBD1 (6 bases). Trimming pared 3 bases from V and 1 base from J, leaving 7 bases between. The germline gives CDR1 SGHNT, CDR2 YYREEE (reference sequence). CDR3 length equals 13 residues. The CDR3 DNA reads TGTGCCAGCAGCTCGACAGGGAACACTGAAGCTTTCTTT. Protein: CASSSTGNTEAFF.

This clone appeared a single time. The chain uses TRBV12-5 and TRBJ2-3; no clear D gene. Trimming shortened V by 0 bases and J by 6 bases, and 4 bases separated the two germline ends. CDR3 length: 12 residues. The germline CDR1 and CDR2 sequences are LGHNT and FRNRAP. This CDR3 reads CASGLVSDTQYF. DNA of the CDR3: TGTGCTAGTGGTTTGGTAAGCGATACGCAGTATTTT.

DNA for the CDR3: TGCGCCAGCAGCAGGACTAGCGGGAGGGAATACGAGCAGTACTTC. This gives the protein CASSRTSGREYEQYF. The genes are TRBV4-3 and TRBJ2-7, with TRBD2 identical over 15 bases. The germline V gene has CDR1 LGHNA and CDR2 YSLEER. With V trimmed by 5 bases and J by 4 bases, 3 bases remained unmatched. The CDR3 is 15 amino acids.

The chain links TRBV9 to TRBJ2-5, with 8 nucleotides matching TRBD1. V lost 0 bases, J lost 4 bases, and 11 bases stayed unmatched. The CDR3 runs to 17 residues. In germline, CDR1 is SGDLS, CDR2 YYNGEE. The CDR3 spells CASSVDRGVGFIETQYF. CDR3 bases: TGTGCCAGCAGCGTAGACAGGGGGGTTGGCTTTATAGAGACCCAGTACTTC. Drawing the rest from reference TRBV9 and TRBJ2-5, the complete variable domain is DSGVTQTPKHLITATGQRVTLRCSPRSGDLSVYWYQQSLDQGLQFLIQYYNGEERAKGNILERFSAQQFPDLHSELNLSSLELGDSALYFCASSVDRGVGFIETQYFGPGTRLLVL.